This paragraph reports one TCR beta chain. This sample stems from a study of blood T cell repertoires in COVID-19. About the research overall: Acute and convalescent COVID-19 specimens originated in the United States, Italy and Spain. PBMCs, B-cell-depleted T cells, or T cells provided the cDNA or gDNA that made up the material.

Authors' analysis steps: Scientists estimated how many nucleated cells there were by amplifying reference gene primers. Sequencing was performed with immunoSEQ multiplex PCR; in TCRdb, only in-frame clones are kept and a portion is missing. Clone size and V and J calls were adopted from that table, with D and trimming inferred from the DNA. The table includes some 29,000 clones, around 89% detected once. Sequenced material: peripheral blood. The TCR originated in a human donor in a cohort sampled during active COVID-19.

Here the CDR3 reads CAWNLQGTYEQYF. The CDR3 nucleotides are TGTGCCTGGAATCTGCAGGGCACCTACGAGCAGTACTTC. V usage is TRBV30 and J usage is TRBJ2-7; maybe TRBD1 (5 bases). The CDR3 totals 13 residues. The germline V gene encodes CDR1 GTSNPN and CDR2 SVGIG (reference sequence). The V gene lost 4 bases and the J gene lost 2 bases, with 12 bases spanning the gap. Full variable domain (remainder filled in from reference TRBV30 and TRBJ2-7): SQTIHQWPATLVQPVGSPLSLECTVEGTSNPNLYWYRQAAGRGLQLLFYSVGIGQISSEVPQNLSASRPQDRQFILSSKKLLLSDSGFYLCAWNLQGTYEQYFGPGTRLTVT.